This T cell receptor (beta chain) was recovered during a study of blood T cell repertoires in COVID-19. Germline CDR1 reads SNHLY; CDR2 reads FYNNEI. V lost 8 bases and J lost 0, with 7 bases in between. The CDR3 spans 12 residues. Repertoires were generated with immunoSEQ multiplex PCR, while TCRdb's copy carries only in-frame clones and drops some. The table lists hundreds of thousands of clones, around 90% of them singletons. The chain combines TRBV2 with TRBJ1-1; D call uncertain. Sequenced sample: PBMCs or T cells enriched from blood (not recorded which). The clonotype originates from a woman between 35 and 50 years old with acute COVID-19. The CDR3 here is CASVTLNTEAFF. CDR3 DNA: TGTGCCAGCGTGACACTGAACACTGAAGCTTTCTTT.